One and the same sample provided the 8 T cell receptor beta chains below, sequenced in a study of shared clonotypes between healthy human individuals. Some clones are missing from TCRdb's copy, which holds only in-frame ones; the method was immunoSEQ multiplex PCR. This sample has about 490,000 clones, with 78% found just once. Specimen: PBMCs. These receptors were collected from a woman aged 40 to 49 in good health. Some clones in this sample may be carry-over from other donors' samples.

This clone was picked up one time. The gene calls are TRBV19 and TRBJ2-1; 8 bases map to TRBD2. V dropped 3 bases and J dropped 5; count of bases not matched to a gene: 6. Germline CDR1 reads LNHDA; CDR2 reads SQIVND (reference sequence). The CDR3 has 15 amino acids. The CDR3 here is CASSIEREIHNEQFF. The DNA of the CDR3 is TGTGCCAGTAGTATCGAGCGGGAGATCCACAATGAGCAGTTCTTC.

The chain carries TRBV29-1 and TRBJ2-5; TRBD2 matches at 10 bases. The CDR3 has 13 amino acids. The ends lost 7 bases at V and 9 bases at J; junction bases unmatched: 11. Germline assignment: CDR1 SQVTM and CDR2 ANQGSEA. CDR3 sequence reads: CSGAAGGSRSQYF. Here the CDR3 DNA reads TGCAGCGGTGCAGCGGGAGGGTCCCGTTCCCAGTACTTC.

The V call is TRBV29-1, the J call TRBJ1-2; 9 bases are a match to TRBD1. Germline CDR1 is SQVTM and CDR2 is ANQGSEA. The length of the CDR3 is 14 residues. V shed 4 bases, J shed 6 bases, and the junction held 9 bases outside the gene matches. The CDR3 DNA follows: TGCAGCGTTGGAGCCCTCGGGACAGGGCATGGCTACACCTTC. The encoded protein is CSVGALGTGHGYTF.

The CDR3 region has the DNA TGCGCCAGCAGCCAAGACCTTAGGCGGGTGTTATACAATGAGCAGTTCTTC. Its protein is CASSQDLRRVLYNEQFF. The rearrangement uses TRBV4-3 and TRBJ2-1, with D possibly being TRBD2 (5 bases). V was shortened by 0 bases and J by 4 bases, with 16 bases between the two germline ends. Germline V gene data show CDR1 as LGHNA and CDR2 as YSLEER. The CDR3 loop spans 17 amino acids.

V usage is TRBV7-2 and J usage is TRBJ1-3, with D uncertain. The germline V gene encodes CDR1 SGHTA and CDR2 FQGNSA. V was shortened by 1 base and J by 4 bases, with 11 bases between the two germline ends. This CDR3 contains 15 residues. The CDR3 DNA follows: TGTGCCAGCAGCTTAGTGGGCGGAGGGGGAAACACCATATATTTT. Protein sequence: CASSLVGGGGNTIYF.

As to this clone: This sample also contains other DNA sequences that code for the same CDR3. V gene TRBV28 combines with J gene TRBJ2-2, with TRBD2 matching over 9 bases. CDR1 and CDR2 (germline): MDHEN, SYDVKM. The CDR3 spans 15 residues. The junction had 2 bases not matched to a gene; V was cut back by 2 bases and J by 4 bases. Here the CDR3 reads CASSLRLAATGELFF. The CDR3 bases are TGTGCCAGCAGTTTAAGACTAGCGGCCACCGGGGAGCTGTTTTTT.

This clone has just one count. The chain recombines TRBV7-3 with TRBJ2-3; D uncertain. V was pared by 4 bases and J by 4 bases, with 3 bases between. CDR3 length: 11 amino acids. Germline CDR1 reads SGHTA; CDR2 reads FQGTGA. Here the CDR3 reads CASSSSDTQYF. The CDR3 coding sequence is TGTGCCAGCAGCTCCTCAGATACGCAGTATTTT.

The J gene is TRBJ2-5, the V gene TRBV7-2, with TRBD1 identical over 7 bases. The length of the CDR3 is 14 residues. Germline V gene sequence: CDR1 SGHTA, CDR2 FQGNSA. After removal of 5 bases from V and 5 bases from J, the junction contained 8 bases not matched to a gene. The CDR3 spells CASSVTGTAETQYF. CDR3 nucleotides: TGTGCCAGCAGCGTAACCGGGACAGCTGAGACCCAGTACTTC. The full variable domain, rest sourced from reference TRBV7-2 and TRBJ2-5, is GAGVSQSPSNKVTEKGKDVELRCDPISGHTALYWYRQSLGQGLEFLIYFQGNSAPDKSGLPSDRFSAERTGGSVSTLTIQRTQQEDSAVYLCASSVTGTAETQYFGPGTRLLVL.